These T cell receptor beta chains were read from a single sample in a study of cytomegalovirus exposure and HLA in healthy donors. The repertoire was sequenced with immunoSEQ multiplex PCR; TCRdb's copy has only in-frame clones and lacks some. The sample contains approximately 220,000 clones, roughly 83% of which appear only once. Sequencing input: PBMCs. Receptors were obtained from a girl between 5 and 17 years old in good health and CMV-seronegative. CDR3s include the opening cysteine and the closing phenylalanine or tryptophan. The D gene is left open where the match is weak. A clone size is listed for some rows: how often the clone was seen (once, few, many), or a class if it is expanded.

TGTGCCAGCTCGACAGGGGGATCCAACTATGGCTACACCTTC,CASSTGGSNYGYTF,.,TRBV5-4,TRBD1,TRBJ1-2
TGTGCCAGCAGACCTAACACGGGGGTGGCCTCCCCCTACAATGAGCAGTTCTTC,CASRPNTGVASPYNEQFF,.,TRBV7-2,.,TRBJ2-1
TGTGCCACCAACGGCGGGAGAGCTTGGAATGAGCAGTTCTTC,CATNGGRAWNEQFF,.,TRBV6-1,TRBD2,TRBJ2-1
TGTGCCAGCAGTCCCGGACAGAGGACCGGGGAGCTGTTTTTT,CASSPGQRTGELFF,.,TRBV28,.,TRBJ2-2
TGTGCCAGCAGTCCTATTACAGGGATTTCCGGCTACACCTTC,CASSPITGISGYTF,.,TRBV28,.,TRBJ1-2
TGCAGCGTTGAAGATCGTGAGCAGTTCTTC,CSVEDREQFF,.,TRBV29-1,.,TRBJ2-1
TGTGCCAGCAATTCACCGGACAGGGGCTACTATGGCTACACCTTC,CASNSPDRGYYGYTF,.,TRBV6-5,TRBD1,TRBJ1-2
TGTGCCAGCAGCGCCGGGACAGGGACTCTATCGGGAGCTTTCTTT,CASSAGTGTLSGAFF,.,TRBV5-6,TRBD1,TRBJ1-1
TGTTCCAGCAGCTCCGGCCACCCGCAGGTCCGCGATGAAGCTTTCTTT,CSSSSGHPQVRDEAFF,.,TRBV7-9,.,TRBJ1-1
TGTGCCAGCAGTCCCAATAATCACCCGGGACAGGGCCGCACAGATACGCAGTATTTT,CASSPNNHPGQGRTDTQYF,.,TRBV27,TRBD1,TRBJ2-3
TGTGCCAGCAGTTCTCTTGGGGTTTTCCCGGGACAGGGGACCTACGAGCAGTACTTC,CASSSLGVFPGQGTYEQYF,.,TRBV7-8,TRBD1,TRBJ2-7
TGTGCCAGCTCATCAGGTGTGAACACTGAAGCTTTCTTT,CASSSGVNTEAFF,.,TRBV18,.,TRBJ1-1
TGTGCCAGCTCACCGAGACAGGGGACTAATCAGCCCCAGCATTTT,CASSPRQGTNQPQHF,.,TRBV18,TRBD1,TRBJ1-5
TGCGCCAGCAGCTTGGATCTGTCACCCCTCCACTTT,CASSLDLSPLHF,few,TRBV5-1,.,TRBJ1-6
TGTGCCAGCAGTTACGAGGGACAGGGGGCGAACACTGAAGCTTTCTTT,CASSYEGQGANTEAFF,.,TRBV6-5,TRBD1,TRBJ1-1
TGTGCCAGCAGGCTATCCGGGACTAGCGGCAAGGGCAATGAGCAGTTCTTC,CASRLSGTSGKGNEQFF,.,TRBV28,TRBD2,TRBJ2-1
TGTTCCAGCAGCCATTTGGAGGTGAGGGCTGAAGCTTTCTTT,CSSSHLEVRAEAFF,.,TRBV7-9,.,TRBJ1-1
TGTGCCAGCAGCCAAGATACGGGGCTAGCGAGTATTAGGTCCGGGGAGCTGTTTTTT,CASSQDTGLASIRSGELFF,.,TRBV4-2,.,TRBJ2-2
TGTGCCAGCAGCGTAGATGGTCACCCCGGTCAGCCCCAGCATTTT,CASSVDGHPGQPQHF,.,TRBV9,.,TRBJ1-5
TGTGCCAGTAGGACAGGGTTTCCGTCTGAAGCTTTCTTT,CASRTGFPSEAFF,.,TRBV19,TRBD1,TRBJ1-1
TGTGCCAGCAGCGTAGCCGAATACAGGGGAACGAACACTGAAGCTTTCTTT,CASSVAEYRGTNTEAFF,.,TRBV9,TRBD1,TRBJ1-1
TGTGCCAGCAGTTACTCTCCTAGCGGGTCCTACGAGCAGTACTTC,CASSYSPSGSYEQYF,.,TRBV6-5,TRBD2,TRBJ2-7
TGCGCCAGCAGTCAATCCGGGGGGGGGATCACCGGGGAGCTGTTTTTT,CASSQSGGGITGELFF,.,TRBV23-1,TRBD2,TRBJ2-2
TGTGCCAGCAGTCCACCCGGCAGGGACACTGAAGCTTTCTTT,CASSPPGRDTEAFF,.,TRBV28,.,TRBJ1-1
TGTGCCAGCACCAGCGGGAGCTACGAGCAGTACTTC,CASTSGSYEQYF,.,TRBV6-5,TRBD2,TRBJ2-7
TGTGCCAGCAGCCTCGGGACTAGCGGGGGGTCAGATACGCAGTATTTT,CASSLGTSGGSDTQYF,.,TRBV7-2,TRBD2,TRBJ2-3
TGTGCCAGCAGTGAAGTTCGCGCTAGCGGGAGAAGTAGGGAGTTCTTC,CASSEVRASGRSREFF,.,TRBV6-1,TRBD2,TRBJ2-1
TGTGCCATGGGATTGGGGGCTAGCGGAGACACAGATACGCAGTATTTT,CAMGLGASGDTDTQYF,.,TRBV10-3,.,TRBJ2-3
TGTGCCAGCACCCGGGAGTTGATGGGGAACACTGAAGCTTTCTTT,CASTRELMGNTEAFF,.,TRBV6-1,.,TRBJ1-1
TGTGCCAGCAGCGTAGGAGGAGGGAATGAAGCTTTCTTT,CASSVGGGNEAFF,few,TRBV9,.,TRBJ1-1
TGTGCCAGCAGCGTAGGGGCACTGGGTGAAGAGGCTTTCTTT,CASSVGALGEEAFF,.,TRBV9,.,TRBJ1-1
TGTGCCAGCAGCCCCCCCGGAGGCGTGGACTACAATGAGCAGTTCTTC,CASSPPGGVDYNEQFF,.,TRBV7-9,.,TRBJ2-1
TGTGCCAGTAGACCCCCAGCGGGAGGAAGGAATGAGCAGTTCTTC,CASRPPAGGRNEQFF,.,TRBV19,TRBD2,TRBJ2-1
TGTGCCAGCCCCCCCCCTAGCGGGGGGGACGCAGATACGCAGTATTTT,CASPPPSGGDADTQYF,.,TRBV28,TRBD2,TRBJ2-3
TGTGCCAGCCTGATCGGGGGGCGCGAGCAGTACTTC,CASLIGGREQYF,.,TRBV2,.,TRBJ2-7